Presented here are 21 T cell receptor beta chains from one specimen sequenced in a study of blood T cell repertoires in COVID-19. Produced via immunoSEQ multiplex PCR; TCRdb's table is partial and in-frame only. Among 200,000 to 250,000 clones, 80% were seen once, and the ten largest hold 10% to 15%. Sequencing was done on a sample of peripheral blood. Every receptor here comes from a human donor in a cohort sampled during active COVID-19.

CDR3 bases: TGTGCCAGCAGCTCCGACAGGGGTTGGGAAGAGCAGTACTTC. Its protein is CASSSDRGWEEQYF. The chain combines TRBV5-6 with TRBJ2-7; the match to TRBD1 covers 8 bases. Germline CDR1 and CDR2: SGHDT and YYEEEE. This CDR3 has 14 residues. V lost 3 bases to trimming and J lost 7 bases; unmatched junction nucleotides: 9.

The genes are TRBV29-1 and TRBJ2-7; 12 bases agree with TRBD1. The germline gives CDR1 SQVTM, CDR2 ANQGSEA. V gave up 5 bases and J gave up 5 bases; unmatched junction bases: 10. The CDR3 loop spans 15 amino acids. CDR3 region: CSVRGNRDRGHEQYF. The CDR3 bases are TGCAGCGTTCGTGGGAACCGGGACAGGGGGCACGAGCAGTACTTC.

The chain couples TRBV27 to TRBJ2-1; the D gene is possibly TRBD1 (5 bases). Trimming left V 6 bases short and J 14 bases short, with 14 bases between. CDR3 size: 11 residues. CDR1 is MNHEY and CDR2 is SMNVEV in the germline V gene (reference sequence). The DNA for the CDR3 is TGTGCCAGCAGAACAGGCCACAAGGAGTTCTTC. Its translation: CASRTGHKEFF.

This sequence joins TRBV7-9 and TRBJ2-2; D is perhaps TRBD2 (5 bases). V was cut by 2 bases and J by 0 bases, with 10 bases left in between. Germline V CDR1 and CDR2: SEHNR, FQNEAQ (reference sequence). This CDR3 region has 16 residues. The CDR3 reads CASSLKRQSNTGELFF. DNA of the CDR3: TGTGCCAGCAGCTTAAAGCGGCAATCGAACACCGGGGAGCTGTTTTTT.

CDR3 in amino acids: CASRPGTSGGYEQYF. DNA for the CDR3: TGTGCCAGCAGACCTGGGACTAGCGGGGGCTACGAGCAGTACTTC. The chain links TRBV6-5 to TRBJ2-7; 14 positions match TRBD2. The CDR3 contains 15 residues. CDR1 MNHEY and CDR2 SVGAGI come from the germline V gene. V lost 6 bases to trimming and J lost 3 bases; unmatched junction nucleotides: 4.

The rearrangement uses TRBV7-2 and TRBJ2-3; 15 positions match TRBD2. The CDR3 length is 17 residues. From germline, CDR1 is SGHTA and CDR2 FQGNSA. V dropped 2 bases and J dropped 6; count of bases not matched to a gene: 6. The CDR3 DNA follows: TGTGCCAGCAGCTTATGGACTAGCGGGGGGGGTGTGGATACGCAGTATTTT. It codes for CASSLWTSGGGVDTQYF.

The genes are TRBV18 and TRBJ1-1, with D perhaps matching TRBD1 (5 bases). The V end lost 2 bases, the J end lost 0 bases, and 10 bases lay between the germline ends. Germline V gives CDR1 KGHSH, CDR2 LQKENI. The length of the CDR3 is 15 residues. CDR3 protein: CASSPVDRLNTEAFF. The CDR3 region has the DNA TGTGCCAGCTCACCAGTAGACAGATTGAACACTGAAGCTTTCTTT.

The chain carries TRBV2 and TRBJ2-7, with 13 bases that match TRBD2. CDR1 and CDR2 (germline): SNHLY, FYNNEI. The CDR3 is 14 residues long. After removal of 7 bases from V and 3 bases from J, the junction contained 3 bases not matched to a gene. CDR3 nucleotides: TGTGCCAGCACCCGGACTAGCGGGAGCTACGAGCAGTACTTC. Translated: CASTRTSGSYEQYF.

The J gene is TRBJ1-1, the V gene TRBV6-5, with no clear D. CDR3 length: 13 residues. Deletions cut 0 bases from V and 10 bases from J, with 12 bases between. Germline-derived CDR1 and CDR2 are MNHEY and SVGAGI. The CDR3 loop reads CASSYSTGFGAFF. The CDR3 DNA is TGTGCCAGCAGTTACTCGACGGGGTTTGGAGCTTTCTTT.

The CDR3 here is CASSLSAANTGELFF. For the CDR3, the DNA is TGCGCCAGCAGCTTGAGCGCCGCGAACACCGGGGAGCTGTTTTTT. The chain carries TRBV5-1 and TRBJ2-2; D remains unclear. This CDR3 contains 15 residues. The germline V gene has CDR1 SGHRS and CDR2 YFSETQ. The V and J ends lost 1 base and 0 bases respectively, with 7 bases between them.

This chain connects TRBV11-3 to TRBJ1-4; D not resolved. CDR1 and CDR2 from the germline V gene are SGHNT and YENEEA. The germline V and J ends were trimmed by 0 bases and 8 bases, with 7 bases remaining between them. The CDR3 extends over 13 amino acids. The CDR3 protein is CASSLERGEKLFF. DNA for the CDR3: TGTGCCAGCAGCTTAGAACGCGGGGAAAAACTGTTTTTT.

This chain links TRBV2 with TRBJ2-1; D might be TRBD2 (5 bases). Trimming shortened V by 6 bases and J by 8 bases, and 17 bases separated the two germline ends. Germline CDR1 SNHLY, CDR2 FYNNEI. The CDR3 contains 14 residues. CDR3 coding DNA: TGTGCCAGCAGCGCGCGACTACCCTTCGATGAGCAGTTCTTC. It specifies CASSARLPFDEQFF.

The chain combines TRBV3-1 (or the pseudogene TRBV3-2) with TRBJ1-3; perhaps TRBD1 as D (6 bases). Per the germline V gene, CDR1 is LGHDT and CDR2 is YNNKEL (reference sequence). The CDR3 has 16 amino acids. The ends were cut back, 3 bases at V and 0 bases at J, with 12 bases in the middle. CDR3 nucleotide sequence: TGTGCCAGCAGCCAGCAAACAGGGTACTCTGGAAACACCATATATTTT. Translating it yields CASSQQTGYSGNTIYF.

V usage is TRBV10-3 and J usage is TRBJ2-2, with D hard to call. CDR3 length equals 14 residues. The germline CDR1 and CDR2 sequences are ENHRY and SYGVKD. V lost 2 bases to trimming and J lost 3 bases, with 7 bases between them. CDR3 nucleotide sequence: TGTGCCATCAGTGAGACCCGGGACACCGGGGAGCTGTTTTTT. Its protein product is CAISETRDTGELFF.

This sequence joins TRBV10-3 and TRBJ2-7, with D uncertain. The CDR3 loop spans 13 amino acids. Germline assignment: CDR1 ENHRY and CDR2 SYGVKD. The V end lost 7 bases, the J end lost 7 bases, and 17 bases lay between the germline ends. As DNA, the CDR3 is TGTGCCATCAAACAGCCCTCGTTACAGGAGCAGTACTTC. As protein: CAIKQPSLQEQYF.

In this sample, this clone turned up once. The rearrangement uses TRBV19 and TRBJ1-2, with TRBD1 matching 8 bases. J lost 7 bases, V lost 5 bases, and 3 bases had no gene match. This CDR3 comprises 12 residues. From germline, CDR1 is LNHDA and CDR2 SQIVND (reference sequence). The CDR3 here is CASSGQGGGYTF. CDR3 in DNA: TGTGCCAGTAGTGGACAGGGAGGTGGCTACACCTTC.

This chain joins TRBV14 and TRBJ1-4; no firm D call. The CDR3 has 16 residues. Germline V gene data show CDR1 as SGHDN and CDR2 as FVKESK. V lost 0 bases, J lost 0 bases, and 8 bases lay in between. CDR3 DNA sequence: TGTGCCAGCAGCCAAGAACAAACCGCAACTAATGAAAAACTGTTTTTT. This translates into CASSQEQTATNEKLFF.

The rearrangement uses TRBV27 and TRBJ1-4, with 7 bases aligning to TRBD1. V lost 5 bases, J lost 16 bases, and 7 bases stayed unmatched. CDR3 size: 11 residues. Germline V gives CDR1 MNHEY, CDR2 SMNVEV (reference sequence). For the CDR3, the DNA is TGTGCCAGCAGTCCCCACAGGGGTTGGTTTTTT. Residues: CASSPHRGWFF.

This sequence joins TRBV3-1 (or the pseudogene TRBV3-2) and TRBJ1-1; the match to TRBD1 covers 7 bases. With V trimmed by 4 bases and J by 6 bases, 14 bases remained unmatched. CDR3 length: 16 amino acids. Per germline, CDR1 LGHDT and CDR2 YNNKEL (reference sequence). The CDR3 here is CASSPGKGALVPEAFF. The CDR3 DNA follows: TGTGCCAGCAGCCCCGGGAAGGGGGCGCTTGTCCCTGAAGCTTTCTTT.

This clone was counted only a few times. The V gene is TRBV11-2, the J gene TRBJ2-1; 9 positions match TRBD2. J gave up 6 bases and V 5 bases, and 5 bases lay outside the gene matches. This CDR3 has 14 amino acids. Germline V CDR1 and CDR2: SGHAT, FQNNGV. CDR3 DNA sequence: TGTGCCAGCAGCCCTGGACTAGCGAGCAATGAGCAGTTCTTC. Amino acids: CASSPGLASNEQFF.

The V and J genes are TRBV11-2 and TRBJ2-1, with D maybe TRBD1 (5 bases). The CDR3 contains 15 residues. Germline lookup yields CDR1 SGHAT and CDR2 FQNNGV. V lost 2 bases, J lost 9 bases, and 17 bases lay in between. The CDR3: CASSLQRARVGEQFF. The DNA of the CDR3 is TGTGCCAGCAGCTTACAAAGGGCCAGGGTTGGTGAGCAGTTCTTC.